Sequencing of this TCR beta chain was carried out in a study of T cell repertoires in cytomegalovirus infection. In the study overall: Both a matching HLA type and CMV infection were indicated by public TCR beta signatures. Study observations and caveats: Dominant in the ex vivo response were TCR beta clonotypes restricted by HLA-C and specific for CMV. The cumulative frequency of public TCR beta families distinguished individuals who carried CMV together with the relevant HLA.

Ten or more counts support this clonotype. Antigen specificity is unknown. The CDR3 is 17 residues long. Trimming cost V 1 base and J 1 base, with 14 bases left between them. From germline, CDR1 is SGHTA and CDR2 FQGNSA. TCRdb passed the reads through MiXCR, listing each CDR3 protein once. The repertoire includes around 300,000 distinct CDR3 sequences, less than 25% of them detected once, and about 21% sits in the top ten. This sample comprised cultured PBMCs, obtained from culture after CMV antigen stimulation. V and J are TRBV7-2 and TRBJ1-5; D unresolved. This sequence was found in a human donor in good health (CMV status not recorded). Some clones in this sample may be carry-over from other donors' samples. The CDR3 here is CASSLGGQKLSNQPQHF. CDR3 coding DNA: TGTGCCAGCAGCTTAGGAGGGCAGAAACTAAGCAATCAGCCCCAGCATTTT. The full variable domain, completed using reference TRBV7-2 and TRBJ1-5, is GAGVSQSPSNKVTEKGKDVELRCDPISGHTALYWYRQSLGQGLEFLIYFQGNSAPDKSGLPSDRFSAERTGGSVSTLTIQRTQQEDSAVYLCASSLGGQKLSNQPQHFGDGTRLSIL.